Sequencing of this T cell receptor beta chain was carried out in a study of blood T cell repertoires in COVID-19 (TCRdb year 2020). A note on the overall study: Samples covering the acute and convalescent phases of COVID-19 were provided by collaborators in the United States, Italy and Spain. The material from the prospective study consisted of cDNA or gDNA derived from T cells, B-cell-depleted T cells, or PBMCs. The dataset comprised deeply sampled blood TCRbeta repertoires from subjects exposed to, actively infected with, or recovered from COVID-19. A freely available public database, intended as a resource for researchers studying the immune response to SARS-CoV-2, is where the repertoires were released. Samples came from the ongoing ImmuneRACE study (first 160 participants) plus 1,254 subjects from 6 global collaborators. Sample metadata almost always included a de-identified subject ID, COVID-19 status, age in years and sex. HLA class I and class II types, where available, came from metadata supplied by the sample provider rather than from assay-based typing.

Whole blood was collected in K2EDTA tubes by collaborating institutions according to the institutions' own protocols. Collaborator samples were shipped for TCRbeta analysis as frozen whole blood, isolated PBMCs, or DNA extracted from either sample type. The immunoSEQ Assay, a bias-controlled multiplex PCR, was used to amplify TCRbeta CDR3 regions from genomic DNA. The paper's processing steps were these. The number of nucleated cells in each sample was estimated by amplification of reference gene primers within the assay. To quantify the absolute abundance of each unique TCRbeta CDR3 rearrangement, sequence reads were collapsed and filtered. Productive Simpson clonality was computed per sample as the square root of Simpson's diversity index over productive rearrangements. TCRdb took this table from immuneACCESS and kept in-frame rearrangements with V and J called. Such tables lack part of the clones; where checked against another copy, unresolved V genes explain under half of the gap, and the rest is unexplained. V and J calls and clone size come straight from that table; D and trimming were deduced from the DNA. The sample data list about 260,000 clones, and around 89% of these were observed just once. Of the sample, roughly 3.3% is held by the ten largest clones.

As for this clone: The specificity of this receptor is unknown. No base quality values were provided; no much bigger clone lies one nucleotide off.

Spanning cysteine to valine, the CDR3 consists of 13 amino acids. Solely the CDR3 DNA is kept, with 39 bases framed from the first base. CDR1 and CDR2 are read off the germline V gene as ENHRY and SYGVKD. V and J are trimmed by 6 bases and 6 bases, and the gene matches miss 7 bases of the junction. General findings and caveats noted by the study authors: The quantity of clinical and demographic metadata differed by source and by participant and was supplied without curation.

The chain uses TRBV10-3 and TRBJ2-7; TRBD1 agrees with 8 junctional bases. Material: peripheral blood. The receptor was isolated from a woman aged 40 to 55 with acute or convalescent COVID-19. The DNA sequence reads TGTGCCATCAGCCCGGACAGGGTTACCGAGCAGTACGTC. This is translated as CAISPDRVTEQYV.